What follows are 26 T cell receptor beta chains derived from one specimen sequenced in a study of T cell responses to AZD1222 COVID-19 vaccine. Profiled with immunoSEQ multiplex PCR; TCRdb holds only in-frame clones, not every one. The data contain roughly 160,000 clones, approximately 90% of them singletons. Sequenced here: peripheral blood, sampled on day 0 of AZD1222 vaccination. These receptors were taken from an adult in good health.

CDR3 DNA: TGTGCCACCAGTGAAGCCGGGACAGGGGGGACGGAAGGCTACACCTTC. Its translation: CATSEAGTGGTEGYTF. The chain is built from TRBV24-1 and TRBJ1-2; 11 nucleotides line up with TRBD1. After removal of 4 bases from V and 8 bases from J, the junction contained 11 bases not matched to a gene. Germline values: CDR1 KGHDR, CDR2 SFDVKD. The CDR3 runs to 16 residues.

V usage is TRBV5-8 and J usage is TRBJ1-4; the match to TRBD1 covers 9 bases. Trimming took 1 base from V and 5 from J; bases not matched to a gene: 3. The CDR3 sequence is 15 residues long. Germline assignment: CDR1 SGHTS and CDR2 YDEGEE. CDR3: CASSLIGTGNEKLFF. DNA of the CDR3: TGTGCCAGCAGCTTGATAGGGACAGGGAATGAAAAACTGTTTTTT.

This clone was seen a single time. The chain recombines TRBV3-1 (or the pseudogene TRBV3-2) with TRBJ2-3; possibly TRBD2 for D (6 bases). Germline CDR1 is LGHDT and CDR2 is YNNKEL (reference sequence). V gave up 2 bases and J gave up 2 bases, with 8 bases separating them. This CDR3 comprises 14 residues. This chain's CDR3 is CASSQLAITDTQYF. The CDR3 DNA follows: TGTGCCAGCAGCCAACTAGCGATCACAGATACGCAGTATTTT.

V is TRBV7-8 and J is TRBJ1-5; 7 bases align to TRBD1. The CDR3 has 17 amino acids. Germline loops: CDR1 SGHVS, CDR2 FQNEAQ. With V trimmed by 5 bases and J by 3 bases, 13 bases remained unmatched. The CDR3 bases are TGTGCCAGCAGCCGAGCCCCGGGGACAGAGATCAATCAGCCCCAGCATTTT. It is translated as CASSRAPGTEINQPQHF.

The V call is TRBV25-1, the J call TRBJ1-6; no clear D gene. Trimming pared 8 bases from V and 10 bases from J, leaving 12 bases between. Germline assignment: CDR1 MGHDK and CDR2 SYGVNS. The CDR3 covers 12 residues. Here the CDR3 DNA reads TGTGCCAGCCCCACGGGCCCCTCACCCCTCCACTTT. This sequence encodes CASPTGPSPLHF.

This rearrangement joins TRBV6-5 to TRBJ1-5; TRBD1 matches 7 bases. Germline loops: CDR1 MNHEY, CDR2 SVGAGI. This CDR3 has 14 amino acids. The V gene end was trimmed by 7 bases and the J gene end by 5 bases; junction bases not matched to a gene: 8. This CDR3 reads CASTSGQGDQPQHF. The CDR3 DNA reads TGTGCCAGCACCTCGGGGCAGGGGGATCAGCCCCAGCATTTT.

This clone was detected a few times. The J gene is TRBJ1-1, the V gene TRBV18, with 11 positions matching TRBD1. Germline loops: CDR1 KGHSH, CDR2 LQKENI. Trimming removed 2 bases from V and 2 bases from J; junction bases left unmatched: 4. There are 16 residues in the CDR3. DNA for the CDR3: TGTGCCAGCTCACCAGGGACAGGGGGTTTTAACACTGAAGCTTTCTTT. It yields the protein CASSPGTGGFNTEAFF. Full variable domain (rest looked up from reference TRBV18 and TRBJ1-1): NAGVMQNPRHLVRRRGQEARLRCSPMKGHSHVYWYRQLPEEGLKFMVYLQKENIIDESGMPKERFSAEFPKEGPSILRIQQVVRGDSAAYFCASSPGTGGFNTEAFFGQGTRLTVV.

The V and J genes are TRBV18 and TRBJ2-3; D unresolved. Germline V gene data show CDR1 as KGHSH and CDR2 as LQKENI. V was shortened by 5 bases and J by 7 bases, with 10 bases between the two germline ends. The CDR3 has 12 residues. The CDR3 here is CASSDGRHTQYF. The CDR3 DNA sequence: TGTGCCAGCTCAGACGGACGGCATACGCAGTATTTT.

A word on this clone: The conserved closing phenylalanine or tryptophan is absent in this CDR3, likely reflecting a read error. The DNA is left out, because the CDR3 cannot be placed on it with certainty; the CDR3 is given as TCRdb lists it. The chain uses TRBV11-2 and TRBJ2-7; the table names TRBD2, a call not compared with the DNA. CDR1 is SGHAT and CDR2 is FQNNGV in the germline V gene. The CDR3 totals 9 residues, both ends included. CDR3 sequence: CASSFDGDY.

The V call is TRBV9, the J call TRBJ2-2; 7 bases are shared with TRBD2. Unmatched junction bases numbered 2, after V lost 5 bases and J lost 4 bases. CDR1 SGDLS and CDR2 YYNGEE come from the germline V gene. The CDR3 totals 13 residues. The CDR3 region is CASRTSITGELFF. The CDR3 coding sequence is TGTGCCAGCAGGACTAGCATCACCGGGGAGCTGTTTTTT.

The rearrangement links TRBV20-1 to TRBJ2-7, with TRBD1 matching over 7 bases. From germline, CDR1 is DFQATT and CDR2 SNEGSKA (reference sequence). With V trimmed by 8 bases and J by 7 bases, 8 bases remained unmatched. The CDR3 is 11 amino acids. CDR3 amino acids: CSHYRGREQYF. Written as DNA, the CDR3 is TGCAGTCATTACAGGGGTCGGGAGCAGTACTTC.

This clone was seen only once. DNA of the CDR3: TGTGCCAGCAGTCCGCGGACAGGGTATGGCTACACCTTC. It codes for CASSPRTGYGYTF. The rearrangement uses TRBV6-5 and TRBJ1-2; 8 bases are shared with TRBD1. CDR1 and CDR2 (germline): MNHEY, SVGAGI. With V trimmed by 5 bases and J by 5 bases, 4 bases remained unmatched. The CDR3 runs 13 residues.

The genes are TRBV28 and TRBJ2-7; maybe TRBD2 (7 bases). V lost 5 bases to trimming and J lost 2 bases, with 13 bases between them. CDR3 length: 14 amino acids. CDR1 and CDR2 from the germline V gene are MDHEN and SYDVKM. This CDR3 is CASSRGGTAYEQYF. The CDR3, as DNA: TGTGCCAGCAGTAGGGGGGGGACTGCCTACGAGCAGTACTTC.

The chain combines TRBV13 with TRBJ1-2, with a tentative D call TRBD1 (5 bases). V was clipped by 3 bases and J by 6 bases, with 17 bases between them. Germline V gene data show CDR1 as PRHDT and CDR2 as FYEKMQ (reference sequence). CDR3 length equals 15 residues. The CDR3 reads CASSLVGLPPDGYTF. In DNA form, the CDR3 reads TGTGCCAGCAGCTTGGTGGGACTCCCCCCGGATGGCTACACCTTC.

J is TRBJ1-1 and V is TRBV27; 8 bases agree with TRBD1. Germline assignment: CDR1 MNHEY and CDR2 SMNVEV (reference sequence). The CDR3 contains 15 residues. V was pared by 8 bases and J by 4 bases, with 12 bases of the junction left unmatched. The CDR3 region is CASYRPGGEGTEAFF. For the CDR3, the DNA is TGTGCCAGCTACCGTCCAGGGGGCGAGGGCACTGAAGCTTTCTTT.

The chain uses TRBV6-5 and TRBJ1-5; maybe TRBD1 (5 bases). V lost 5 bases to trimming and J lost 10 bases, with 15 bases between them. Per germline, CDR1 MNHEY and CDR2 SVGAGI. There are 13 residues in the CDR3. CDR3 residues: CASSLGVYEPQHF. CDR3 nucleotides: TGTGCCAGCAGTCTGGGGGTTTATGAACCCCAGCATTTT.

CDR3 loop: CASSPRSGQPQHF. The DNA of the CDR3 is TGTGCCAGCTCACCAAGGAGCGGTCAGCCCCAGCATTTT. The chain couples TRBV18 to TRBJ1-5; no clear D gene. Per germline, CDR1 KGHSH and CDR2 LQKENI. The CDR3 runs 13 residues. V lost 2 bases, J lost 6 bases, and 8 bases lay in between.

J is TRBJ1-1 and V is TRBV7-9; possibly TRBD1 for D (5 bases). With 3 bases removed from V and 5 bases from J, the gap between germline ends came to 16 bases. The germline CDR1 and CDR2 sequences are SEHNR and FQNEAQ (reference sequence). The CDR3 loop spans 15 amino acids. For the CDR3, the DNA is TGTGCCAGCAGCTTGGGTCGACAGAGCTGGACTGAAGCTTTCTTT. Its protein is CASSLGRQSWTEAFF.

The genes are TRBV24-1 and TRBJ2-1; D may correspond to TRBD1 or TRBD2 (6 bases each). Germline V gene sequence: CDR1 KGHDR, CDR2 SFDVKD. CDR3 length: 15 residues. The V and J ends lost 5 bases and 5 bases respectively, with 15 bases between them. The CDR3 protein is CATSGGAPTDNEQFF. CDR3 coding DNA: TGTGCCACCAGTGGGGGGGCCCCAACGGACAATGAGCAGTTCTTC.

The V and J genes are TRBV29-1 and TRBJ1-6; 7 nucleotides match TRBD1. The CDR3 is made up of 11 amino acids. With 7 bases clipped from V and 16 bases from J, the junction kept 10 bases outside the gene matches. The germline gives CDR1 SQVTM, CDR2 ANQGSEA. The CDR3 reads CSATLDRRLHF. In DNA, the CDR3 is TGCAGCGCCACCCTGGACAGGAGACTCCACTTT.

This clone was seen once. The chain has TRBV7-8 and TRBJ1-5, with D tentatively TRBD1 (6 bases). This CDR3 spans 15 amino acids. Germline CDR1 and CDR2: SGHVS and FQNEAQ. V was trimmed by 0 bases and J by 5 bases, leaving 11 bases between them. CDR3 amino acids: CASSLAPRGDQPQHF. The CDR3 DNA follows: TGTGCCAGCAGCTTAGCGCCCAGGGGCGATCAGCCCCAGCATTTT.

The chain uses TRBV28 and TRBJ2-7, with 9 bases identical to TRBD2. Unmatched junction bases numbered 16, after V lost 11 bases and J lost 5 bases. The CDR3 sequence is 15 residues long. Germline assignment: CDR1 MDHEN and CDR2 SYDVKM. The CDR3 is CARGAGGPPGDEQYF. The CDR3 DNA follows: TGTGCCCGCGGGGCGGGGGGGCCCCCGGGGGACGAGCAGTACTTC.

The rearrangement links TRBV24-1 to TRBJ2-1, with a possible D match to TRBD1 (6 bases). Germline assignment: CDR1 KGHDR and CDR2 SFDVKD. The ends were cut back, 9 bases at V and 6 bases at J, with 14 bases in the middle. The CDR3 has 13 residues. The CDR3 here is CATGPGQANEQFF. CDR3 nucleotide sequence: TGTGCCACCGGACCGGGACAAGCCAATGAGCAGTTCTTC.

The chain's CDR3 is CASSQVLQGGRETQYF. The CDR3 DNA reads TGTGCCAGCAGCCAAGTATTACAGGGCGGGAGGGAGACCCAGTACTTC. The V gene is TRBV4-2, the J gene TRBJ2-5, with 8 bases lining up with TRBD2. Per germline, CDR1 LGHNA and CDR2 YNFKEQ. The CDR3 runs to 16 residues. V lost 1 base, J lost 5 bases, and 9 bases stayed unmatched.

CDR3 DNA: TGTGCCAGTAGTATAGAGGAAGGAAGATATGGCTACACCTTC. Residues: CASSIEEGRYGYTF. The chain has TRBV19 and TRBJ1-2; D is uncertain. The germline V gene encodes CDR1 LNHDA and CDR2 SQIVND (reference sequence). V was cut by 0 bases and J by 5 bases, with 10 bases left in between. The CDR3 sequence is 14 residues long. The full variable domain, with the rest looked up from reference TRBV19 and TRBJ1-2, is DGGITQSPKYLFRKEGQNVTLSCEQNLNHDAMYWYRQDPGQGLRLIYYSQIVNDFQKGDIAEGYSVSREKKESFPLTVTSAQKNPTAFYLCASSIEEGRYGYTFGSGTRLTVV.

V and J are TRBV6-6 and TRBJ1-2; D is possibly TRBD1 (5 bases). Trimming cost V 7 bases and J 5 bases, with 14 bases left between them. Germline-derived CDR1 and CDR2 are MNHNY and SVGAGI (reference sequence). CDR3 length equals 13 residues. The CDR3 nucleotides read TGTGCCAGCATCTTTGGCCAGGGTTATGGCTACACCTTC. It translates to CASIFGQGYGYTF.